Listed below are T cell receptor beta chains from one sample, sequenced in a study of regulatory T cells in long-lasting Graves disease. One entry per CDR3 protein results from TCRdb running MiXCR on the multiplex PCR reads. The sample holds approximately 490,000 distinct CDR3 sequences; 15% to 20% are singletons and the top ten take 9% to 15%. These data are also associated with another study on T cells in Graves' hyperthyroidism and ophthalmopathy.

Source: peripheral blood mononuclear cells (PBMCs), taken at new diagnosis, from a patient treated with antithyroid drugs. Receptors originate from a man aged 40-55 years with Graves disease. The CDR3 runs from the conserved cysteine through the conserved F or W. A D gene is named only where the DNA matches it firmly. Size tells how often a clone was seen (once, few, many) or the class of an expanded clone, and some rows leave it out.

many | TRBJ2-7 | TRBD2 | TRBV5-1 | TGCGCCAGCAGCCGAGGGACTAGCGGGAGTCTGATTAGGCAGTACTTC | CASSRGTSGSLIRQYF
. | TRBJ2-1 | . | TRBV12-3/TRBV12-4 | TGTGCCAGCACCGATTGGGGACTGAGCTCCTACAATGAGCAGTTCTTC | CASTDWGLSSYNEQFF
. | TRBJ2-2 | TRBD2 | TRBV6-9 | TGTGCCAGCAGTTACGGGGGGGCAGACACCGGGGAGCTGTTTTTT | CASSYGGADTGELFF
many | TRBJ2-3 | . | TRBV20-1 | TGCAGTGCTAGAGTCTCCACCAGCACAGATACGCAGTATTTT | CSARVSTSTDTQYF
few | TRBJ2-7 | . | TRBV30 | TGTGCCTGGACGGGTGGAACCTACGAGCAGTACTTC | CAWTGGTYEQYF
many | TRBJ2-2 | TRBD2 | TRBV30 | TGTGCCTGGAGTGTACCCAGCGGGATGACCGGGGAGCTGTTTTTT | CAWSVPSGMTGELFF
. | TRBJ2-1 | TRBD1 | TRBV25-1 | TGTGCCAGCAGTGAAGCCCCGGGACAGGGTAGCGAGCAGTTCTTC | CASSEAPGQGSEQFF
many | TRBJ2-2 | . | TRBV7-9 | TGTGCCAGCAGCCCGACGAGGACGCCTTCGAACGCCGGGGAGCTGTTTTTT | CASSPTRTPSNAGELFF
. | TRBJ1-3 | . | TRBV6-1 | TGTGCCAGCAGCCGCGGGACACCGCGCTCTGGAAACACCATATATTTT | CASSRGTPRSGNTIYF
few | TRBJ2-4 | . | TRBV24-1 | TGTGCCACCAGTGGGGGAAAAAACATTCAGTACTTC | CATSGGKNIQYF
. | TRBJ2-7 | . | TRBV13 | TGTGCCAGCAGCGCCACAGGGGGGGCTGGCCCGTCCTACGAGCAGTACTTC | CASSATGGAGPSYEQYF
. | TRBJ2-7 | . | TRBV5-1 | TGCGCCAGCAGCTTAAATGGGGGTGGTGGCGAGCAGTACTTC | CASSLNGGGGEQYF
many | TRBJ2-3 | TRBD1 | TRBV28 | TGTGCCAGCAGATTCCGGGACAGTAGCACAGATACGCAGTATTTT | CASRFRDSSTDTQYF
many | TRBJ1-2 | . | TRBV11-2 | TGTGCCAGCAGCTTAGACCGCACCCCCGATTATGGCTACACCTTC | CASSLDRTPDYGYTF
few | TRBJ2-7 | TRBD1 | TRBV20-1 | TGCAGTGCTAGTGACAGGGGTTTCGAGCAGTACTTC | CSASDRGFEQYF
once | TRBJ2-2 | . | TRBV15 | TGTGCCACCAGCAGAGAAGCTCCCCCGAACACCGGGGAGCTGTTTTTT | CATSREAPPNTGELFF
. | TRBJ1-4 | TRBD1 | TRBV6-2/TRBV6-3 | TGTGCCAGCAGTGACTCGGGGACAGGGGCAGGAGAAAAACTGTTTTTT | CASSDSGTGAGEKLFF
. | TRBJ2-7 | TRBD2 | TRBV12-3/TRBV12-4 | TGTGCCAGCAGGCCGACTAGCGGGAGGGCTTACGAGCAGTACTTC | CASRPTSGRAYEQYF
. | TRBJ2-2 | . | TRBV12-3/TRBV12-4 | TGTGCCAGCAGGGGGGGTTTTGACGGGGAGCTGTTTTTT | CASRGGFDGELFF
. | TRBJ1-4 | TRBD1 | TRBV5-1 | TGCGCCAGCAGCTTGGGGACAGGGGGCGAGGGTGAAAAACTGTTTTTT | CASSLGTGGEGEKLFF
few | TRBJ1-5 | . | TRBV7-8 | TGTGCCAGCGGAGAGGACAGAAACAATCAGCCCCAGCATTTT | CASGEDRNNQPQHF
many | TRBJ2-7 | TRBD2 | TRBV6-2/TRBV6-3 | TGTGCCAGCAGTTACCTACGGACTAGCCTTTACGAGCAGTACTTC | CASSYLRTSLYEQYF
. | TRBJ2-1 | TRBD1 | TRBV28 | TGTGCCAGCAGTTTACAACCCAGGGGGCCGCTGTACAATGAGCAGTTCTTC | CASSLQPRGPLYNEQFF
many | TRBJ2-2 | . | TRBV12-3/TRBV12-4 | TGTGCCAGCAGCTTGGAAACCGGGGAGCTGTTTTTT | CASSLETGELFF
few | TRBJ2-3 | TRBD2 | TRBV19 | TGTGCCAGTAGTCCCCTATTACTAGCGGTTGGAGATACGCAGTATTTT | CASSPLLLAVGDTQYF
few | TRBJ2-1 | TRBD2 | TRBV5-1 | TGCGCCAGCAGCCCTTCTAGCGGGAGAGGTGAGCAGTTCTTC | CASSPSSGRGEQFF
few | TRBJ2-1 | TRBD1 | TRBV27 | TGTGCCAGCACCACCAGACAGGGGGCTAACAATGAGCAGTTCTTC | CASTTRQGANNEQFF
many | TRBJ1-2 | TRBD1 | TRBV12-3/TRBV12-4 | TGTGCCAGCAGCAGACGGGACAGGGCATATGGCTACACCTTC | CASSRRDRAYGYTF
many | TRBJ2-1 | TRBD1 | TRBV27 | TGTGCCAGCAGTTTAAAGGACAGGGTCTCTACTGAGCAGTTCTTC | CASSLKDRVSTEQFF
few | TRBJ2-5 | . | TRBV19 | TGTGCCAGTACCTGGCAGCACCAAGAGACCCAGTACTTC | CASTWQHQETQYF
many | TRBJ2-1 | . | TRBV24-1 | TGTGCCACCAGTGATTTGGAGGAGGGGCGCAATGAGCAGTTCTTC | CATSDLEEGRNEQFF
many | TRBJ2-7 | TRBD2 | TRBV27 | TGTGCCAGCAGACTAGCGGGAGTGAGCCACGAGCAGTACTTC | CASRLAGVSHEQYF
. | TRBJ2-1 | TRBD1 | TRBV5-1 | TGCGCCAGCAGAGCCCCGGGGACAGGGACCAGTGAGCAGTTCTTC | CASRAPGTGTSEQFF
. | TRBJ2-3 | . | TRBV19 | TGTGCCAGTAGCGAGTCCCCTGATACGCAGTATTTT | CASSESPDTQYF
many | TRBJ2-1 | . | TRBV5-1 | TGCGCCAGCAGCTTGGAGGAGGGCCTGGCCAATGAGCAGTTCTTC | CASSLEEGLANEQFF
few | TRBJ1-1 | TRBD1 | TRBV5-1 | TGCGCCAGCAGCTCCTGGACAGGGACAGTGGGGACTGAAGCTTTCTTT | CASSSWTGTVGTEAFF
few | TRBJ2-1 | . | TRBV28 | TGTGCCAGCAGTTCCCCCTCGGGCCGCCAGGGGCAGTTCTTC | CASSSPSGRQGQFF
many | TRBJ1-1 | TRBD1 | TRBV30 | TGTGCCTGGAGTGTAGACAGGGGGCTTGTCACTGAAGCTTTCTTT | CAWSVDRGLVTEAFF
. | TRBJ2-1 | . | TRBV6-2/TRBV6-3 | TGTGCCAGCAGGAAAAGACTGAGCTCCTACAATGAGCAGTTCTTC | CASRKRLSSYNEQFF
many | TRBJ1-1 | . | TRBV28 | TGTGCCATCCGGGGAGGGAGCAGCCACACTGAAGCTTTCTTT | CAIRGGSSHTEAFF
many | TRBJ2-3 | TRBD2 | TRBV5-1 | TGCGCCAGCAGCTTTGGGTCCTTCGGGAGGAAAACCGATACGCAGTATTTT | CASSFGSFGRKTDTQYF
many | TRBJ1-2 | TRBD1 | TRBV5-1 | TGTGCCAGCAGCGCTGGACAGGGCTATGGCTACACCTTC | CASSAGQGYGYTF
many | TRBJ1-2 | TRBD1 | TRBV7-2 | TGTGCCAGCAGCTTAGGAGGGGGCAAGGTCTATGGCTACACCTTC | CASSLGGGKVYGYTF
many | TRBJ1-1 | . | TRBV2 | TGTGCCAGCATGCGGGACGCCAGCATGAACACTGAAGCTTTCTTT | CASMRDASMNTEAFF
many | TRBJ2-1 | TRBD1 | TRBV7-9 | TGTGCCAGCAGCTTACATTTCGGGACAGGGGGCTACAATGAGCAGTTCTTC | CASSLHFGTGGYNEQFF
few | TRBJ1-5 | . | TRBV20-1 | TGCAGTGCTAGGGAAGGGAGCAGCAATCAGCCCCAGCATTTT | CSAREGSSNQPQHF
few | TRBJ2-3 | TRBD2 | TRBV24-1 | TGTGCCACCAGTGGAGCGGGAGGGCCCGGCGATACGCAGTATTTT | CATSGAGGPGDTQYF
many | TRBJ1-6 | . | TRBV2 | TGTGCCAGCAGTGGCTATAATTCACCCCTCCACTTT | CASSGYNSPLHF
many | TRBJ2-1 | . | TRBV28 | TGTGCCAGCAGTTCACGGCTAAATGAGCAGTTCTTC | CASSSRLNEQFF
many | TRBJ2-3 | TRBD2 | TRBV7-9 | TGTGCCAGCATCCGGGCGGCTAGCGGGAGCGGGACAGATACGCAGTATTTT | CASIRAASGSGTDTQYF
many | TRBJ2-7 | . | TRBV20-1 | TGCAGTGCTGTCATATACGAGCAGTACTTC | CSAVIYEQYF
. | TRBJ2-7 | . | TRBV9 | TGTGCCAGCAGCGCGGCAGGGGATTACGAGCAGTACTTC | CASSAAGDYEQYF
many | TRBJ1-1 | . | TRBV2 | TGTGCCAGCAGTATCAGGCGGCCGAACACTGAAGCTTTCTTT | CASSIRRPNTEAFF
. | TRBJ2-3 | . | TRBV3-1 | TGTGCCAGCAGCCCCGGAAGAGTCCTTAGCACAGATACGCAGTATTTT | CASSPGRVLSTDTQYF
many | TRBJ2-7 | TRBD1 | TRBV27 | TGTGCCAGCAGTATCTCGACAGGGAATCCCTACGAGCAGTACTTC | CASSISTGNPYEQYF
few | TRBJ2-1 | . | TRBV6-1 | TGTGCCAGCAGCCCAGGTGGGGGGAGAGACTACAATGAGCAGTTCTTC | CASSPGGGRDYNEQFF
many | TRBJ2-3 | TRBD2 | TRBV20-1 | TGCAGTGCTAGTTCGCTAGCGGGTCGTTATGGCACAGATACGCAGTATTTT | CSASSLAGRYGTDTQYF
. | TRBJ2-3 | TRBD2 | TRBV7-2 | TGTGCCAGCAGCTCTCCCCTAGCGGTTAGCACAGATACGCAGTATTTT | CASSSPLAVSTDTQYF
few | TRBJ2-1 | . | TRBV5-1 | TGCGCCAGCAGCTTGTCGGGCGGGATGAACAATGAGCAGTTCTTC | CASSLSGGMNNEQFF
few | TRBJ2-7 | TRBD1 | TRBV29-1 | TGCAGCGTTGAGAAACAGGGGGCCCCGGGCGAGCAGTACTTC | CSVEKQGAPGEQYF